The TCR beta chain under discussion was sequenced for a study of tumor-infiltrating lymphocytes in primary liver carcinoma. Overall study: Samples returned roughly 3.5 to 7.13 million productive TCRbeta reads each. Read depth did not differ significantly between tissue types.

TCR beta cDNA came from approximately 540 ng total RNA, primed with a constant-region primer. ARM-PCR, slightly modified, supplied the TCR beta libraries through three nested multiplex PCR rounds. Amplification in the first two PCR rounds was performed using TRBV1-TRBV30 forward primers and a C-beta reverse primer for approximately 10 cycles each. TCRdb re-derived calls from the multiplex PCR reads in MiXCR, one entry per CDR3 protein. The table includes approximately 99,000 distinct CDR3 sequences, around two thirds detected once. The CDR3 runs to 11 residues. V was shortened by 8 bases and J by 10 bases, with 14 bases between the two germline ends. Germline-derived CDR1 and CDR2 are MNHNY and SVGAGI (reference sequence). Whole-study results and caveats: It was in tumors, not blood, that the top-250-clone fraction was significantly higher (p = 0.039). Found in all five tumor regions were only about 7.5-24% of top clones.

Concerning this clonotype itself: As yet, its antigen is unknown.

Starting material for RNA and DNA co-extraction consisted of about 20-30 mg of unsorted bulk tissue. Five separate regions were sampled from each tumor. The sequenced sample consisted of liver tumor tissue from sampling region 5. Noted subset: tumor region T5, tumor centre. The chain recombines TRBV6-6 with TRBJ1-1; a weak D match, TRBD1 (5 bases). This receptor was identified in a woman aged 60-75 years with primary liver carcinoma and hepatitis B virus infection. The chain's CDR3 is CASREDTGAFF. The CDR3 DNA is TGTGCCAGCCGGGAGGACACCGGAGCTTTCTTT.